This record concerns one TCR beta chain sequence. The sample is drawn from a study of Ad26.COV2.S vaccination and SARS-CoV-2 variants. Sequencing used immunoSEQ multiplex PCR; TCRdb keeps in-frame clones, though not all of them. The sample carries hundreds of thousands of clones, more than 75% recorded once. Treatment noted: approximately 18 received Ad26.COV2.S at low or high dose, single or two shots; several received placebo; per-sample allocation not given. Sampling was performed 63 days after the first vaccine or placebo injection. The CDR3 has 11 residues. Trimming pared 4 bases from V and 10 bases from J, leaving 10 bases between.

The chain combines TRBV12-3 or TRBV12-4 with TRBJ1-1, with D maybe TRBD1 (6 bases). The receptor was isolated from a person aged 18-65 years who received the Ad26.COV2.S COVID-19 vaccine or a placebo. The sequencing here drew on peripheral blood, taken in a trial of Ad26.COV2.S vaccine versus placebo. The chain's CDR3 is CASSSRGTAFF. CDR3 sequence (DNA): TGTGCCAGCAGTTCCAGGGGAACAGCTTTCTTT.